This paragraph reports one TCR beta chain. Its antigen is not known. Germline CDR1 is SGHAT and CDR2 is FQNNGV. There are 15 residues in the CDR3. The V gene end was trimmed by 5 bases and the J gene end by 7 bases; junction bases not matched to a gene: 11. Clones were read by immunoSEQ multiplex PCR, and TCRdb kept only the in-frame ones, dropping some. The table lists tens of thousands of clones, roughly 84% of them singletons. This record comes from a study of T cell responses to AZD1222 COVID-19 vaccine. Study observations and caveats: Unmutated variant regions reportedly attract nearly half of all spike-specific TCRs.

The TCR originated in an adult who received the AZD1222 COVID-19 vaccine. The rearrangement joins TRBV11-2 to TRBJ1-2; TRBD1 matches at 9 bases. The sequences come from peripheral blood, collected 28 days after the second AZD1222 dose. CDR3 sequence: CASSGHRDRDVGYTF. CDR3 nucleotides: TGTGCCAGCAGCGGACACCGGGACAGGGACGTTGGCTACACCTTC. The variable domain in full, with the rest retrieved from reference TRBV11-2 and TRBJ1-2, is EAGVAQSPRYKIIEKRQSVAFWCNPISGHATLYWYQQILGQGPKLLIQFQNNGVVDDSQLPKDRFSAERLKGVDSTLKIQPAKLEDSAVYLCASSGHRDRDVGYTFGSGTRLTVV.